This TCR beta chain was identified in a study of OX40 agonist ivuxolimab in advanced cancers. Study in general: Of mixed ages from roughly 23 to 85 and averaging around 60 years, the group was almost 85% male. Study conclusions and caveats: More expanded clones were seen, on average, in CD8+ T cells than in CD4+. Partial responders receiving 0.1-3.0 mg/kg showed among the lowest clonal expansion.

This clone was picked up many times. Its antigen remains unidentified. V lost 0 bases to trimming and J lost 2 bases, with 9 bases between them. The germline V gene has CDR1 SGDLS and CDR2 YYNGEE. This CDR3 has 15 amino acids. TCRdb's table, derived via immunoSEQ multiplex PCR, lists solely in-frame clones and lacks some. The sample includes about 80,000 clones, around 92% of them seen just once. Blood sampling took place at baseline, cycle 4 day 1, and cycle 7 day 1. This rearrangement joins TRBV9 to TRBJ1-3; possible D gene TRBD1, 6 bases. The source of this sequence is an adult with an advanced solid tumor such as melanoma, head and neck, liver or kidney cancer. The specimen was CD4+ or CD8+ T cells sorted from blood, collected in a trial of the OX40 agonist ivuxolimab. CDR3 in amino acids: CASSVGGTTGNTIYF. The DNA of the CDR3 is TGTGCCAGCAGCGTAGGAGGGACAACTGGAAACACCATATATTTT.